These T cell receptor beta chains were read from a single sample in a study of identical twins. MiXCR, applied by TCRdb to the 5' RACE reads, yields one record per CDR3 protein. The sample contains under 450,000 distinct CDR3 sequences, around 18% of which appear only once. The sequenced sample consisted of naive T cells sorted from blood. These receptors all come from a man aged 50-59 years in good health. Each CDR3 is given with its conserved first and last residue. Fields, in order: V gene, D gene, clone size, J gene, CDR3 length, CDR3 DNA, CDR3 protein. The D gene is left open where the match is weak. Clone sizes are given selectively: once, few, many, or a class where the clone is expanded.

V gene: TRBV12-3/TRBV12-4; D gene: NA; clone size: few; J gene: TRBJ1-3; CDR3 length: 15; CDR3 DNA: TGTGCCAGCGGACGAAATCAACTGGCCGGAAACACCATATATTTT; CDR3 protein: CASGRNQLAGNTIYF
V gene: TRBV5-1; D gene: NA; clone size: NA; J gene: TRBJ1-6; CDR3 length: 14; CDR3 DNA: TGCGCCAGCAGCTTGTCAAATCCTAATTCACCCCTCCACTTT; CDR3 protein: CASSLSNPNSPLHF
V gene: TRBV14; D gene: NA; clone size: NA; J gene: TRBJ1-4; CDR3 length: 16; CDR3 DNA: TGTGCCAGCAGCCAACCAGGAGGGGTATATGGGGAAAAACTGTTTTTT; CDR3 protein: CASSQPGGVYGEKLFF
V gene: TRBV6-2/TRBV6-3; D gene: NA; clone size: many; J gene: TRBJ2-1; CDR3 length: 14; CDR3 DNA: TGTGCCAGCAGTTACATGTCTAGCTTTAATGAGCAGTTCTTC; CDR3 protein: CASSYMSSFNEQFF
V gene: TRBV12-3/TRBV12-4; D gene: NA; clone size: many; J gene: TRBJ2-5; CDR3 length: 17; CDR3 DNA: TGTGCCAGCAGTTTAGCGTGGCAGGGACGATTCGAAGAGACCCAGTACTTC; CDR3 protein: CASSLAWQGRFEETQYF
V gene: TRBV20-1; D gene: NA; clone size: many; J gene: TRBJ2-5; CDR3 length: 15; CDR3 DNA: TGCAGTGCTAGAGATGGAGCAGATCCCCAAGAGACCCAGTACTTC; CDR3 protein: CSARDGADPQETQYF
V gene: TRBV5-1; D gene: NA; clone size: many; J gene: TRBJ2-7; CDR3 length: 14; CDR3 DNA: TGCGCCAGCAGCTTAGGCAGTCCCGCCTACGAGCAGTACTTC; CDR3 protein: CASSLGSPAYEQYF
V gene: TRBV12-3/TRBV12-4; D gene: NA; clone size: NA; J gene: TRBJ1-1; CDR3 length: 14; CDR3 DNA: TGTGCCAGCAGTTTCTTTGACATCCGGACTGAAGCTTTCTTT; CDR3 protein: CASSFFDIRTEAFF
V gene: TRBV7-2; D gene: NA; clone size: many; J gene: TRBJ2-7; CDR3 length: 14; CDR3 DNA: TGTGCCAGCAGCTCGGGCAGGGGAACGCGCGAGCAGTACTTC; CDR3 protein: CASSSGRGTREQYF
V gene: TRBV7-8; D gene: TRBD2; clone size: few; J gene: TRBJ2-7; CDR3 length: 14; CDR3 DNA: TGTGCCAGCAGCTCGAGCGGGGACCTCTACGAGCAGTACTTC; CDR3 protein: CASSSSGDLYEQYF
V gene: TRBV6-1; D gene: NA; clone size: NA; J gene: TRBJ2-3; CDR3 length: 14; CDR3 DNA: TGTGCCAGCGGCGGCGGACTTAGCACAGATACGCAGTATTTT; CDR3 protein: CASGGGLSTDTQYF
V gene: TRBV12-3/TRBV12-4; D gene: NA; clone size: many; J gene: TRBJ2-7; CDR3 length: 14; CDR3 DNA: TGTGCCAGCAGTTCTCGCGAGAGCTCCTACGAGCAGTACTTC; CDR3 protein: CASSSRESSYEQYF
V gene: TRBV20-1; D gene: NA; clone size: NA; J gene: TRBJ2-5; CDR3 length: 10; CDR3 DNA: TGCAGTGGGGGGGAAGAGACCCAGTACTTC; CDR3 protein: CSGGEETQYF
V gene: TRBV4-2; D gene: NA; clone size: NA; J gene: TRBJ1-5; CDR3 length: 14; CDR3 DNA: TGTGCCAGCAGCCAAATGGGCTCAAATCAGCCCCAGCATTTT; CDR3 protein: CASSQMGSNQPQHF
V gene: TRBV28; D gene: TRBD2; clone size: once; J gene: TRBJ2-3; CDR3 length: 16; CDR3 DNA: TGTGCCAGCAGCTGGGGCAGCGGGGGGGAGACAGATACGCAGTATTTT; CDR3 protein: CASSWGSGGETDTQYF
V gene: TRBV20-1; D gene: NA; clone size: NA; J gene: TRBJ1-1; CDR3 length: 14; CDR3 DNA: TGCAGTGCTCGTCGCAGAATAATGAACACTGAAGCTTTCTTT; CDR3 protein: CSARRRIMNTEAFF
V gene: TRBV20-1; D gene: NA; clone size: NA; J gene: TRBJ2-2; CDR3 length: 13; CDR3 DNA: TGCAGTGCTAGAGATCGGGTAGTGACTGAGCTGTTTTTT; CDR3 protein: CSARDRVVTELFF
V gene: TRBV10-3; D gene: NA; clone size: NA; J gene: TRBJ2-2; CDR3 length: 15; CDR3 DNA: TGTGCCATCAGTGAGCCTCCCAGGGGCCCCGGGGAGCTGTTTTTT; CDR3 protein: CAISEPPRGPGELFF
V gene: TRBV28; D gene: TRBD2; clone size: many; J gene: TRBJ2-1; CDR3 length: 18; CDR3 DNA: TGTGCCAGCAGTTCGCCACAGGGACTAGCGGGAGGGTACAATGAGCAGTTCTTC; CDR3 protein: CASSSPQGLAGGYNEQFF
V gene: TRBV4-3; D gene: TRBD2; clone size: few; J gene: TRBJ2-5; CDR3 length: 16; CDR3 DNA: TGCGCCAGCAGCCAAGAGCTGGCGGGGGGGTATGAGACCCAGTACTTC; CDR3 protein: CASSQELAGGYETQYF
V gene: TRBV11-2; D gene: TRBD1; clone size: few; J gene: TRBJ2-5; CDR3 length: 14; CDR3 DNA: TGTGCCAGCAGCTTAAGCAGGGGGCTAAGGACCCAGTACTTC; CDR3 protein: CASSLSRGLRTQYF
V gene: TRBV29-1; D gene: NA; clone size: NA; J gene: TRBJ2-7; CDR3 length: 15; CDR3 DNA: TGCAGCGTTGAAAGCCCCTACCGGAGCTCCTACGAGCAGTACTTC; CDR3 protein: CSVESPYRSSYEQYF
V gene: TRBV20-1; D gene: NA; clone size: NA; J gene: TRBJ2-7; CDR3 length: 14; CDR3 DNA: TGCAGTGCTATGGGGCAGTTTACCTCCTACGAGCAGTACTTC; CDR3 protein: CSAMGQFTSYEQYF
V gene: TRBV19; D gene: TRBD2; clone size: NA; J gene: TRBJ2-1; CDR3 length: 18; CDR3 DNA: TGTGCCAGTAGTGCATCGGGACTAGCAACCGGGGTAGACGTTGAGCAGTTCTTC; CDR3 protein: CASSASGLATGVDVEQFF
V gene: TRBV6-1; D gene: NA; clone size: few; J gene: TRBJ2-7; CDR3 length: 15; CDR3 DNA: TGTGCCAGCAAAAACGGGTGGGGAAACTCCTACGAGCAGTACTTC; CDR3 protein: CASKNGWGNSYEQYF
V gene: TRBV11-2; D gene: TRBD2; clone size: NA; J gene: TRBJ2-2; CDR3 length: 15; CDR3 DNA: TGTGCCAGCAGACTAGCGGGGGGGCGTGCCGGGGAGCTGTTTTTT; CDR3 protein: CASRLAGGRAGELFF
V gene: TRBV20-1; D gene: TRBD2; clone size: NA; J gene: TRBJ2-3; CDR3 length: 15; CDR3 DNA: TGCAGTGCTAGCGACGGGAGGGCCAACACAGATACGCAGTATTTT; CDR3 protein: CSASDGRANTDTQYF